These T cell receptor beta chains were read from a single sample in a study of blood T cell repertoires in COVID-19. The protocol was immunoSEQ multiplex PCR, while the TCRdb copy is restricted to in-frame clones and leaves out a portion. This sample has hundreds of thousands of clones; 85% to 90% occur once, and the top ten carry under 3%. Material for sequencing was PBMCs or T cells enriched from blood (not recorded which). Receptor source: a woman under 30 who had recovered from COVID-19. The CDR3 runs from the conserved cysteine through the conserved F or W. The D gene is left open where the match is weak. Some rows mark clone size as missing; the rest say once, few, many or name a class of expanded clone.

v_gene,j_gene,abundance,d_gene,CDR3nt,CDR3aa
TRBV2,TRBJ1-2,-,-,TGTGCCAGCAGGACCCGGGATAGAGCGGCCCATGGCTACACCTTC,CASRTRDRAAHGYTF
TRBV7-9,TRBJ2-5,-,TRBD2,TGTGCCAGCAGCTTTCTCGGGGGGGCAGTAACCCAAGAGACCCAGTACTTC,CASSFLGGAVTQETQYF
TRBV28,TRBJ2-7,-,TRBD1,TGTGCCAGCAGTTTGAACAGGGGGAACTACGAGCAGTACTTC,CASSLNRGNYEQYF
TRBV7-8,TRBJ2-7,-,-,TGTGCCAGCAGCTTATTTATGGGGGCCAATACCTACGAGCAGTACTTC,CASSLFMGANTYEQYF
TRBV7-6,TRBJ1-2,-,-,TGTGCCAGCAGTCCCGGGGGTGGGCTAGACGTTTATGGCTACACCTTC,CASSPGGGLDVYGYTF
TRBV9,TRBJ2-5,-,TRBD2,TGTGCCAGCAGCCTCCGCCTAGCGGGGGCGCCACCGCAAGAGACCCAGTACTTC,CASSLRLAGAPPQETQYF
TRBV12-5,TRBJ1-2,-,-,TGTGCTTCGAACACTAACTATGGCTACACCTTC,CASNTNYGYTF
TRBV4-1,TRBJ2-5,few,TRBD1,TGCGCCAGCAGCCACCCCGGTGCAAAACAGGGGGACAAGACCCAGTACTTC,CASSHPGAKQGDKTQYF
TRBV5-1,TRBJ2-7,-,TRBD2,TGCGCCAGCGAGGCGGGGGGGCGCATCGCCGGCGAGCAGTACTTC,CASEAGGRIAGEQYF
TRBV2,TRBJ1-2,-,-,TGTGCCAGCAGTGAGGCAGGGGTTAGCTATGGCTACACCTTC,CASSEAGVSYGYTF
TRBV5-4,TRBJ1-5,-,TRBD1,TGTGCCAGCAGCTTGGCAGGGGGCGAGCAGCCCCAGCATTTT,CASSLAGGEQPQHF
TRBV7-9,TRBJ2-1,-,-,TGTGCCAGCAGCTTAGGAGGGGGTTTCAATGAGCAGTTCTTC,CASSLGGGFNEQFF
TRBV4-2,TRBJ2-7,-,-,TGTGCCAGCAGCCAAGGGCCGGACAGAGACGAGCAGTACTTC,CASSQGPDRDEQYF
TRBV7-9,TRBJ1-5,-,-,TGTGCCAGCAGCTCCGGATCGACCAGGGCGTTCCAGCCCCAGCATTTT,CASSSGSTRAFQPQHF
TRBV5-1,TRBJ1-5,-,-,TGCGCCAGCAGCTTAGGGGTTGGCAATCAGCCCCAGCATTTT,CASSLGVGNQPQHF
TRBV27,TRBJ1-4,-,-,TGTGCCAGCAGTCCGTCACCGGGGGGTAATGAAAAACTGTTTTTT,CASSPSPGGNEKLFF
TRBV15,TRBJ1-1,-,-,TGTGCCACCAGCAGAGGGATGGAGGAGGATGAAGCTTTCTTT,CATSRGMEEDEAFF
TRBV7-9,TRBJ1-1,-,-,TGTGCCAGCAGCCCCCGTCGGGCGGGTCCAAAAAACACTGAAGCTTTCTTT,CASSPRRAGPKNTEAFF
TRBV5-4,TRBJ2-5,-,TRBD1,TGTGCCAGCAGCCCCGGGACAGTGTCCATAGAGACCCAGTACTTC,CASSPGTVSIETQYF
TRBV2,TRBJ1-2,-,-,TGTGCCAGCAGCCTACAGGGATCATATGGCTACACCTTC,CASSLQGSYGYTF
TRBV11-3,TRBJ2-7,once,TRBD1,TGTGCCAGCAGCCCCGACAGGGGAGGTGAGCAGTACTTC,CASSPDRGGEQYF
TRBV2,TRBJ1-3,-,-,TGTGCCAGCAGTGACAGTGCCGGAAACACCATATATTTT,CASSDSAGNTIYF
TRBV7-9,TRBJ1-2,-,-,TGTGCCAGCAGCTTGGGACAAGGTGGAGGCTACACCTTC,CASSLGQGGGYTF
TRBV19,TRBJ1-4,-,-,TGTGCCAGTAGTACCCCTGATGGCAGGGGTGAAAAACTGTTTTTT,CASSTPDGRGEKLFF
TRBV5-6,TRBJ2-3,-,TRBD2,TGTGCCAGCAGCTTGCGGGGGGGTTCGACAGATACGCAGTATTTT,CASSLRGGSTDTQYF
TRBV7-9,TRBJ2-7,-,-,TGTGCCAGCAGCTTAGCGGTCACTTACGAGCAGTACTTC,CASSLAVTYEQYF